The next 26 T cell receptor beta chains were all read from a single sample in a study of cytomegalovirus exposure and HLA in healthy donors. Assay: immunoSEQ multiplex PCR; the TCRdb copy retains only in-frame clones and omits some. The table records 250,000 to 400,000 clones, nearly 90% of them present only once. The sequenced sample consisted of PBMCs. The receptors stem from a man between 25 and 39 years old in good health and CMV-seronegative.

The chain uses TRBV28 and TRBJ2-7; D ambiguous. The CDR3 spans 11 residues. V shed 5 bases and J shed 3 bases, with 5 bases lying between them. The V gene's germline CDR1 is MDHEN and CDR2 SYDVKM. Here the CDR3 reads CASSINYEQYF. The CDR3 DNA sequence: TGTGCCAGCAGTATTAACTACGAGCAGTACTTC. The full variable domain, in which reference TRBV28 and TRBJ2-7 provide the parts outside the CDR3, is DVKVTQSSRYLVKRTGEKVFLECVQDMDHENMFWYRQDPGLGLRLIYFSYDVKMKEKGDIPEGYSVSREKKERFSLILESASTNQTSMYLCASSINYEQYFGPGTRLTVT.

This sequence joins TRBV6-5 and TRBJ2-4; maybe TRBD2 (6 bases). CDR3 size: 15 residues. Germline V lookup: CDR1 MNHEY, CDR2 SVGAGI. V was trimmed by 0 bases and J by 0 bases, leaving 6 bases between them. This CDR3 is CASSYSGGAKNIQYF. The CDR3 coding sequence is TGTGCCAGCAGTTACTCGGGGGGAGCCAAAAACATTCAGTACTTC.

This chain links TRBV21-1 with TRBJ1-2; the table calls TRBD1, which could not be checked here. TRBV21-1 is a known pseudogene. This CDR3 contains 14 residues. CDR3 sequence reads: CASTEIQGNYGYTF. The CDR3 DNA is TGTGCCAGCACCGAAATACAGGGTAACTATGGCTACACCTTC.

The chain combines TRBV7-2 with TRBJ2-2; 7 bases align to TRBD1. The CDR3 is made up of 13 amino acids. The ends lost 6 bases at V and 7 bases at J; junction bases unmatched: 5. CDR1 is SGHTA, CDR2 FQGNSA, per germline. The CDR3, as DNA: TGTGCCAGCAGGGCCAGGGGGTTCGGGGAGCTGTTTTTT. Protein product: CASRARGFGELFF.

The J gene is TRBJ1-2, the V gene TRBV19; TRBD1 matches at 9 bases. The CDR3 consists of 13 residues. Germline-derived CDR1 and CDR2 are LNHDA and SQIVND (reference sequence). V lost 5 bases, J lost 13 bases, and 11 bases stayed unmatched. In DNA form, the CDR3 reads TGTGCCAGTAGTGCCACAGGGGGCGGGACGTTCACCTTC. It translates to CASSATGGGTFTF.

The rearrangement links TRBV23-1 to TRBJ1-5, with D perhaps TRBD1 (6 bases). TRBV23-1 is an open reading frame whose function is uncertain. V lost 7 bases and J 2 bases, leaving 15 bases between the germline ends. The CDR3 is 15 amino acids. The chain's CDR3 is CASKSQGSGNQPQHF. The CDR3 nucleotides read TGCGCCAGCAAATCACAGGGATCTGGCAATCAGCCCCAGCATTTT.

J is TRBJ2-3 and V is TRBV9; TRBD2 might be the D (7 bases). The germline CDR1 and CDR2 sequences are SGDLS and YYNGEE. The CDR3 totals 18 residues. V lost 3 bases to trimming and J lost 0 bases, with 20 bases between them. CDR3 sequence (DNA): TGTGCCAGCAGCGCAGCTTCAAGGGGGGGACCTAGCACAGATACGCAGTATTTT. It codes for CASSAASRGGPSTDTQYF.

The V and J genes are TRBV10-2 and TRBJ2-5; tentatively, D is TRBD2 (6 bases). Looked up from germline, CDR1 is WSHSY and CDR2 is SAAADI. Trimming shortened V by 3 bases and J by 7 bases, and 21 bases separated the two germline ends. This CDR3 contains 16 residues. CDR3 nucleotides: TGCGCCAGCAGTGACTTTGTCGCTGCGGGATCGGGGACCCAGTACTTC. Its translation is CASSDFVAAGSGTQYF.

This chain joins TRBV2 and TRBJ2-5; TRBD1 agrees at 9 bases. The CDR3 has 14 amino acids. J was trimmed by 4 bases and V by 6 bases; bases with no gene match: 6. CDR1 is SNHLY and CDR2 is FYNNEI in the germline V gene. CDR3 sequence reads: CASSGQGRRETQYF. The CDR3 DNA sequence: TGTGCCAGCAGCGGACAGGGGAGGAGAGAGACCCAGTACTTC.

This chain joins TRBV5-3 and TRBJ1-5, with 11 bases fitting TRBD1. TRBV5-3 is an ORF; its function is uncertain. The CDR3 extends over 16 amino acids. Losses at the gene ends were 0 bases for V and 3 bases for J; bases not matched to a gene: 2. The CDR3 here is CARSLGTGGFNQPQHF. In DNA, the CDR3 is TGTGCCAGAAGCTTGGGGACAGGGGGCTTCAATCAGCCCCAGCATTTT.

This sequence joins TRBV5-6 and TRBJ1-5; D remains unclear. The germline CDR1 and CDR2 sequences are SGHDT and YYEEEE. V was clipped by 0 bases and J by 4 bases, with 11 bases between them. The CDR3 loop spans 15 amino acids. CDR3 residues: CASSLGVGGNQPQHF. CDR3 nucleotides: TGTGCCAGCAGCTTGGGGGTTGGAGGGAATCAGCCCCAGCATTTT.

The CDR3 loop is CASSLAGGPNEQFF. The CDR3 DNA follows: TGTGCCAGCAGCTTGGCGGGGGGGCCGAATGAGCAGTTCTTC. This rearrangement joins TRBV7-9 to TRBJ2-1; 9 bases align to TRBD2. The trim removed 3 bases at V and 7 bases at J, leaving 4 bases unmatched. The CDR3 extends over 14 amino acids. From germline, CDR1 is SEHNR and CDR2 FQNEAQ (reference sequence).

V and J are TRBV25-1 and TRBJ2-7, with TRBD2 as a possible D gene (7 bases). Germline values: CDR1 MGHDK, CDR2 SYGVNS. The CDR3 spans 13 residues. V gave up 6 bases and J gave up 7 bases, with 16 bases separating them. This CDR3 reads CASRAGATAEQYF. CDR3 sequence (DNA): TGTGCCAGCAGGGCGGGGGCTACGGCGGAGCAGTACTTC.

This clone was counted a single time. The DNA of the CDR3 is TGCGCCAGCAGCTTGGGTCAGGGGTCGAACATTCAGTACTTC. Translation gives CASSLGQGSNIQYF. This chain connects TRBV5-1 to TRBJ2-4; perhaps TRBD1 as D (6 bases). This CDR3 has 14 amino acids. Germline V CDR1 and CDR2: SGHRS, YFSETQ. Trimming cost V 0 bases and J 7 bases, with 11 bases left between them.

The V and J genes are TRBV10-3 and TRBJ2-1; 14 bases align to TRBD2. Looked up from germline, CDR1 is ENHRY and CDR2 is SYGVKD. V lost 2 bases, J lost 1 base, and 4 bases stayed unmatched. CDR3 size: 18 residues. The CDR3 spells CAISEPGLAGGSYNEQFF. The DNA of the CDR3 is TGTGCCATCAGTGAGCCAGGACTAGCGGGGGGTTCCTACAATGAGCAGTTCTTC.

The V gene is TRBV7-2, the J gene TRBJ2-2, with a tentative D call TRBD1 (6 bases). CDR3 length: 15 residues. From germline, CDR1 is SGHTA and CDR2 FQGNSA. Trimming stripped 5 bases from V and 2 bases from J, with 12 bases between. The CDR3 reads CASSLGQFNTGELFF. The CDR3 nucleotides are TGTGCCAGCAGCCTGGGACAATTTAACACCGGGGAGCTGTTTTTT.

The CDR3 sequence is CSVARTGNTDTQYF. Here the CDR3 DNA reads TGCAGCGTGGCTCGGACTGGGAACACAGATACGCAGTATTTT. The chain carries TRBV29-1 and TRBJ2-3; tentatively, D is TRBD2 (5 bases). There are 14 residues in the CDR3. V gave up 6 bases and J gave up 2 bases, with 15 bases separating them. The germline V gene encodes CDR1 SQVTM and CDR2 ANQGSEA.

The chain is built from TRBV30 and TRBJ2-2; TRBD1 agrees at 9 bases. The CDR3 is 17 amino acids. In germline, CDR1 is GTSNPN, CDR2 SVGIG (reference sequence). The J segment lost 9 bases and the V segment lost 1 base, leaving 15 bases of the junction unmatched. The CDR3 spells CAWSAWGGQGKWRELFF. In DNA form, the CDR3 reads TGTGCCTGGAGTGCGTGGGGGGGACAGGGTAAATGGCGGGAGCTGTTTTTT.

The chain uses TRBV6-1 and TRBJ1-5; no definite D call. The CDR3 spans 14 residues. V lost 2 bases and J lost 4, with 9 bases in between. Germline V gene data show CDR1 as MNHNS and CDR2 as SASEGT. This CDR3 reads CASSESPGNQPQHF. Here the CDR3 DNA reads TGTGCCAGCAGTGAATCCCCGGGGAATCAGCCCCAGCATTTT.

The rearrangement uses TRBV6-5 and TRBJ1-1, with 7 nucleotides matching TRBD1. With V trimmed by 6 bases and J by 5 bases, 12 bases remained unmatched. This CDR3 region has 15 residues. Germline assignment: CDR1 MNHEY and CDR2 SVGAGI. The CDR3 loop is CASRSPTGKGTEAFF. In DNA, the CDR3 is TGTGCCAGCAGATCCCCGACAGGGAAGGGAACTGAAGCTTTCTTT.

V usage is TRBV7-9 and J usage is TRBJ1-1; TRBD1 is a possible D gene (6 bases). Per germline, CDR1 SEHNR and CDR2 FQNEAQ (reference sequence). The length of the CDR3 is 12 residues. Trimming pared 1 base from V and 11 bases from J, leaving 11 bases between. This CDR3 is CASSLGGGTAFF. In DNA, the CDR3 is TGTGCCAGCAGCTTAGGCGGGGGCACGGCTTTCTTT.

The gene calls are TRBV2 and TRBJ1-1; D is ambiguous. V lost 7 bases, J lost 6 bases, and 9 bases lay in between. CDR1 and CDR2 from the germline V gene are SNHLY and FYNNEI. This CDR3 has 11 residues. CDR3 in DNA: TGTGCCAGCACCCGTCCCGCTGAAGCTTTCTTT. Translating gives CASTRPAEAFF.

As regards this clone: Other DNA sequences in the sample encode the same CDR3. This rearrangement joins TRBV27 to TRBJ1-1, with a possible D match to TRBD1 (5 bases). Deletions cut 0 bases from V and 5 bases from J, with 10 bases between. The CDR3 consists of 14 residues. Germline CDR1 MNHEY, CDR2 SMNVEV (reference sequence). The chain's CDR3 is CASSLSGRGTEAFF. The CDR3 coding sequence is TGTGCCAGCAGTTTATCGGGCCGGGGGACTGAAGCTTTCTTT.

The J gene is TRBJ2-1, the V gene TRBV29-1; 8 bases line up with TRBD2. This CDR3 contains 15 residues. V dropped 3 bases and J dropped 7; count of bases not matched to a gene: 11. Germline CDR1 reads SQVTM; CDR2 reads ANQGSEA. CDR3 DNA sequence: TGCAGCGTTGACCTTGGCGGGGGGCCGAGGAATGAGCAGTTCTTC. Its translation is CSVDLGGGPRNEQFF.

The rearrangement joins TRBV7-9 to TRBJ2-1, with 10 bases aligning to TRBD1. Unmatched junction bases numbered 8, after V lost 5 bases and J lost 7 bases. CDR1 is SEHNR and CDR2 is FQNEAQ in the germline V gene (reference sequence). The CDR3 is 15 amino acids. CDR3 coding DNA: TGTGCCAGCAGCACCAGACAGGGGGCGTGGAATGAGCAGTTCTTC. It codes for CASSTRQGAWNEQFF.

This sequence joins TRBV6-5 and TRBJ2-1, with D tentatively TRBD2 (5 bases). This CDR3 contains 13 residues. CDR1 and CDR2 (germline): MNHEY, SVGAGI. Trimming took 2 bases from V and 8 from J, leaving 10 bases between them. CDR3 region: CASSYRLLDEQFF. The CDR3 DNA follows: TGTGCCAGCAGTTACAGACTACTAGATGAGCAGTTCTTC.